These 15 T cell receptor beta chains came from one sample sequenced in a study of cytomegalovirus exposure and HLA in healthy donors. PCR amplification relied on 60 Vbeta primers (plus 13 Jbeta primers). This table comes from immunoSEQ multiplex PCR, and its TCRdb copy is limited to in-frame clones, with some not included. The table lists some 70,000 clones, just over 75% of them singletons. Sequencing used PBMCs. The receptor source for this set is a man in his fifties in good health and CMV-seronegative.

This chain connects TRBV5-6 to TRBJ1-5, with D possibly TRBD1 on 6 matching bases. This CDR3 region has 17 residues. Germline CDR1 SGHDT, CDR2 YYEEEE. V lost 1 base and J lost 1, with 15 bases in between. This chain's CDR3 is CASSLTGGDKSNQPQHF. In nucleotides, the CDR3 is TGTGCCAGCAGCTTGACGGGGGGGGACAAGAGCAATCAGCCCCAGCATTTT. The complete variable domain, with remaining parts taken from reference TRBV5-6 and TRBJ1-5, reads DAGVTQSPTHLIKTRGQQVTLRCSPKSGHDTVSWYQQALGQGPQFIFQYYEEEERQRGNFPDRFSGHQFPNYSSELNVNALLLGDSALYLCASSLTGGDKSNQPQHFGDGTRLSIL.

This chain links TRBV6-1 with TRBJ2-7; D remains ambiguous. The germline V gene encodes CDR1 MNHNS and CDR2 SASEGT. The CDR3 has 11 amino acids. V lost 8 bases to trimming and J lost 1 base, with 6 bases between them. The DNA for the CDR3 is TGTGCCAGCTTGGAGTCCTACGAGCAGTACTTC. As protein: CASLESYEQYF.

The rearrangement joins TRBV12-5 to TRBJ2-3; 7 bases are shared with TRBD2. V shed 0 bases and J 4 bases; nucleotides not matched to a gene: 4. Germline-derived CDR1 and CDR2 are LGHNT and FRNRAP. The CDR3 is 15 amino acids. The CDR3 DNA follows: TGTGCTAGTGGTTTGGTAGGGGAGGGTTCAGATACGCAGTATTTT. This gives the protein CASGLVGEGSDTQYF.

The CDR3 DNA sequence: TGTGCCAGCAGCTTTGCTGGGGGACAGGGGTACGAGCAGTACTTC. The encoded protein is CASSFAGGQGYEQYF. This rearrangement joins TRBV11-2 to TRBJ2-7; 10 bases line up with TRBD1. This CDR3 is 15 amino acids long. Germline CDR1 reads SGHAT; CDR2 reads FQNNGV. Trimming cost V 3 bases and J 4 bases; bases outside gene matches: 6.

V gene TRBV18 combines with J gene TRBJ1-5; D is possibly TRBD1 (6 bases). From germline, CDR1 is KGHSH and CDR2 LQKENI. This CDR3 spans 14 amino acids. V lost 2 bases and J 5 bases, leaving 10 bases between the germline ends. CDR3 nucleotide sequence: TGTGCCAGCTCACCATTGGCAGGGGATCAGCCCCAGCATTTT. The encoded protein is CASSPLAGDQPQHF.

This chain links TRBV11-2 with TRBJ1-1; the D is unclear. From germline, CDR1 is SGHAT and CDR2 FQNNGV. The CDR3 totals 13 residues. V was shortened by 2 bases and J by 2 bases, with 6 bases between the two germline ends. In DNA form, the CDR3 reads TGTGCCAGCAGCTTACAAACTAACACTGAAGCTTTCTTT. Its protein is CASSLQTNTEAFF. The whole variable domain, remainder taken from reference TRBV11-2 and TRBJ1-1, is EAGVAQSPRYKIIEKRQSVAFWCNPISGHATLYWYQQILGQGPKLLIQFQNNGVVDDSQLPKDRFSAERLKGVDSTLKIQPAKLEDSAVYLCASSLQTNTEAFFGQGTRLTVV.

The chain couples TRBV25-1 to TRBJ1-1, with 7 bases that match TRBD1. This CDR3 contains 15 residues. V was clipped by 5 bases and J by 6 bases; unmatched bases: 12. CDR1 and CDR2 from the germline V gene are MGHDK and SYGVNS. The CDR3 loop is CASSSWGQGVPEAFF. The CDR3 DNA follows: TGTGCCAGCAGTAGTTGGGGGCAGGGGGTTCCTGAAGCTTTCTTT.

The sample holds a few counts of this clone. This chain connects TRBV27 to TRBJ1-2; TRBD1 might be the D (6 bases). The CDR3 extends over 12 amino acids. Trimming took 3 bases from V and 6 from J, leaving 8 bases between them. From germline, CDR1 is MNHEY and CDR2 SMNVEV (reference sequence). In DNA form, the CDR3 reads TGTGCCAGCAGTTTCACAGGGAATGGCTACACCTTC. It encodes CASSFTGNGYTF.

V gene TRBV10-1 combines with J gene TRBJ2-5, with 11 bases fitting TRBD1. V lost 5 bases, J lost 5 bases, and 4 bases stayed unmatched. Per germline, CDR1 WNHNN and CDR2 SYGVQD (reference sequence). The CDR3 has 14 residues. CDR3 sequence: CASSPGTGGETQYF. CDR3 in DNA: TGCGCCAGCAGTCCCGGGACAGGGGGGGAGACCCAGTACTTC.

This clone was recorded a few times. The rearrangement links TRBV5-1 to TRBJ2-3; tentative D call: TRBD2 (5 bases). Germline CDR1 and CDR2: SGHRS and YFSETQ. CDR3 length: 15 residues. The germline V and J ends were trimmed by 0 bases and 2 bases, with 10 bases remaining between them. The CDR3 loop is CASSLGLAPTDTQYF. Here the CDR3 DNA reads TGCGCCAGCAGCTTGGGGCTAGCCCCCACAGATACGCAGTATTTT.

The chain is built from TRBV6-5 and TRBJ1-1; D not certain. Germline CDR1 MNHEY, CDR2 SVGAGI. The CDR3 extends over 14 amino acids. Trimming shortened V by 5 bases and J by 1 base, and 11 bases separated the two germline ends. The CDR3 nucleotides are TGTGCCAGCAGTAACCACAAAACGAACACTGAAGCTTTCTTT. It codes for CASSNHKTNTEAFF.

Here the CDR3 DNA reads TGTGCCAGTAGTATGGGCCCCCCAGAGACCCAGTACTTC. Residues: CASSMGPPETQYF. The chain employs TRBV19 and TRBJ2-5; D remains ambiguous. Trimming shortened V by 3 bases and J by 4 bases, and 9 bases separated the two germline ends. Germline CDR1 reads LNHDA; CDR2 reads SQIVND (reference sequence). This CDR3 spans 13 amino acids.

V and J are TRBV18 and TRBJ2-7; tentatively, D is TRBD1 (6 bases). The germline V gene has CDR1 KGHSH and CDR2 LQKENI. V shed 8 bases and J shed 3 bases, with 17 bases lying between them. The CDR3 spans 14 residues. CDR3: CASRFDRQDYEQYF. The CDR3 nucleotides are TGTGCCAGCCGTTTCGACAGGCAAGACTACGAGCAGTACTTC.

The rearrangement joins TRBV12-2 to TRBJ2-3; the tabulated D call, TRBD2, remains unverified against the DNA. TRBV12-2 is designated a pseudogene. The CDR3 extends over 17 amino acids. CDR3 amino acids: CASLVVSGRRGTDTQYF. In nucleotides, the CDR3 is TGTGCAAGTTTGGTCGTTAGCGGGAGAAGGGGCACAGATACGCAGTATTTT.

This clone was counted a single time. CDR3 in DNA: TGTGCCAGCAGTAACGGGACTTACCTTTACGAGCAGTACTTC. Amino acids: CASSNGTYLYEQYF. The chain uses TRBV2 and TRBJ2-7; weak D call: TRBD2 (6 bases). Germline V CDR1 and CDR2: SNHLY, FYNNEI. V gave up 5 bases and J gave up 4 bases, with 15 bases separating them. The CDR3 is made up of 14 amino acids.